Included here is one TCR beta chain sequence, with context. Here immunoSEQ multiplex PCR was the method, and the copy in TCRdb shows in-frame clones only, minus some. The table records more than 300,000 clones, around 86% of them present only once. The sample belongs to a study of blood T cell repertoires in COVID-19. Looking at the study overall: Sources were T cells, B-cell-depleted T cells, or PBMCs; the material itself was cDNA or gDNA.

This receptor was identified in a woman in her fifties or sixties with acute or convalescent COVID-19. The material sequenced was peripheral blood.

The CDR3 sequence is CASSYRRNSPLHF. The CDR3 DNA follows: TGTGCCAGCAGTTACAGGAGGAATTCACCCCTCCACTTT. The chain joins TRBV6-5 to TRBJ1-6; D is unresolved. CDR3 length: 13 residues. V was shortened by 2 bases and J by 7 bases, with 6 bases between the two germline ends. The germline V gene encodes CDR1 MNHEY and CDR2 SVGAGI.